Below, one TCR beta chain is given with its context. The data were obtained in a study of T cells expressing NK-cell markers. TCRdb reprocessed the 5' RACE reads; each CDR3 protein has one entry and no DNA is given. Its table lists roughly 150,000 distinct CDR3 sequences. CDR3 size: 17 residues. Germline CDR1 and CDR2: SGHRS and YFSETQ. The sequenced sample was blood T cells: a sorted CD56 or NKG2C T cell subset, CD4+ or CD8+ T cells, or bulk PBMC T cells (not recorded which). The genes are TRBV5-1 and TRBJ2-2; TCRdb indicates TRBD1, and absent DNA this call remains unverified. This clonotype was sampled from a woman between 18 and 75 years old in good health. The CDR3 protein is CASSLETLTGRGGELFF.